This T cell receptor beta chain comes out of a study of CD8 T cells in ankylosing spondylitis. In this sample, this clonotype turned up many times. V was cut by 7 bases and J by 5 bases, with 15 bases left in between. Per the germline V gene, CDR1 is MNHNS and CDR2 is SASEGT. This CDR3 is 13 amino acids long. TCRdb reanalysed the 5' RACE reads using MiXCR and keeps one entry per CDR3 protein. In the table there are 50,000 to 65,000 distinct CDR3 sequences, about 7% of which are singletons. This receptor was identified in a female donor with ankylosing spondylitis or in good health (not recorded which). Sequencing input: blood, either unsorted or a sorted T cell fraction (not recorded which). V usage is TRBV6-1 and J usage is TRBJ2-7, with D possibly being TRBD1 (6 bases). CDR3 sequence (DNA): TGTGCCAGCATCCAGGGGAGTTCGAACGAGCAGTACTTC. Its translation is CASIQGSSNEQYF.